These 10 T cell receptor beta chains share one sample of origin, sequenced in a study of blood T cell repertoires in COVID-19. Profiling relied on immunoSEQ multiplex PCR, and the TCRdb table lists in-frame clones only, not all of them. The data show 250,000 to 350,000 clones, approximately 88% seen once. The specimen was peripheral blood. These TCRs come from a man in his late teens or twenties with active or convalescent COVID-19.

The V call is TRBV5-1, the J call TRBJ2-5; 12 bases are a match to TRBD2. V trimming: 4 bases; J trimming: 4 bases; junction bases outside the gene matches: 5. There are 15 residues in the CDR3. In germline, CDR1 is SGHRS, CDR2 YFSETQ. CDR3 loop: CASSPSGGAGETQYF. DNA for the CDR3: TGCGCCAGCAGCCCTAGCGGGGGGGCAGGAGAGACCCAGTACTTC.

The chain carries TRBV5-5 and TRBJ1-3; no clear D gene. The germline gives CDR1 SGHKS, CDR2 YYEKEE (reference sequence). The CDR3 contains 13 residues. The ends were cut back, 4 bases at V and 8 bases at J, with 13 bases in the middle. CDR3 amino acids: CASSVGNGDTIYF. Written as DNA, the CDR3 is TGTGCCAGCAGCGTAGGGAACGGGGACACCATATATTTT.

The chain joins TRBV5-1 to TRBJ2-3, with 10 positions matching TRBD2. The CDR3 runs 16 residues. J was trimmed by 1 base and V by 4 bases; bases with no gene match: 6. Germline CDR1 and CDR2: SGHRS and YFSETQ. The CDR3 spells CASSQRTSGRTDTQYF. As DNA, the CDR3 is TGCGCCAGCAGCCAAAGGACTAGCGGACGCACAGATACGCAGTATTTT. Full variable domain (missing parts from reference TRBV5-1 and TRBJ2-3): KAGVTQTPRYLIKTRGQQVTLSCSPISGHRSVSWYQQTPGQGLQFLFEYFSETQRNKGNFPGRFSGRQFSNSRSEMNVSTLELGDSALYLCASSQRTSGRTDTQYFGPGTRLTVL.

The chain couples TRBV9 to TRBJ1-6; D remains unclear. CDR3 length: 16 amino acids. Trimming took off 0 bases at V and 4 bases at J, with 11 bases between the two ends. CDR1 and CDR2 from the germline V gene are SGDLS and YYNGEE. The CDR3 here is CASSVGGSGYNSPLHF. CDR3 DNA: TGTGCCAGCAGCGTAGGCGGAAGCGGGTATAATTCACCCCTCCACTTT.

The gene calls are TRBV12-3 or TRBV12-4 and TRBJ2-1, with a weak D call TRBD2 (6 bases). V lost 6 bases, J lost 8 bases, and 11 bases lay in between. The CDR3 sequence is 12 residues long. The CDR3 DNA follows: TGTGCCAGCAGCCTACTAGCCGATGAGCAGTTCTTC. Amino acid sequence: CASSLLADEQFF.

The chain couples TRBV3-1 (or the pseudogene TRBV3-2) to TRBJ2-7; 9 nucleotides line up with TRBD2. The CDR3 is 15 residues long. With V trimmed by 7 bases and J by 3 bases, 10 bases remained unmatched. CDR1 LGHDT and CDR2 YNNKEL come from the germline V gene (reference sequence). The DNA for the CDR3 is TGTGCCAGCACCCGTGGGCGGGGGGGCCTCTACGAGCAGTACTTC. Protein product: CASTRGRGGLYEQYF.

The rearrangement links TRBV6-5 to TRBJ1-2; D is unresolved. V was cut by 2 bases and J by 0 bases, with 10 bases left in between. The V gene's germline CDR1 is MNHEY and CDR2 SVGAGI. The length of the CDR3 is 15 residues. CDR3 coding DNA: TGTGCCAGCAGTTACAACGGGATAGCTAACTATGGCTACACCTTC. The encoded protein is CASSYNGIANYGYTF.

V and J are TRBV6-2 or TRBV6-3 and TRBJ1-2; D gene unclear. Germline V gene data show CDR1 as MNHEY and CDR2 as SVGEGT. V was shortened by 1 base and J by 9 bases, with 18 bases between the two germline ends. This CDR3 spans 15 amino acids. CDR3 nucleotide sequence: TGTGCCAGCAGTTACTATGAGGCCGATTCATGGAGCTACACCTTC. The encoded protein is CASSYYEADSWSYTF.

This chain joins TRBV27 and TRBJ2-7, with a weak D call TRBD1 (5 bases). The CDR3 runs to 13 residues. CDR1 and CDR2 from the germline V gene are MNHEY and SMNVEV (reference sequence). V was clipped by 4 bases and J by 5 bases, with 12 bases between them. DNA for the CDR3: TGTGCCAGCAGTTCCTCAGGGTTCCACGAGCAGTACTTC. It specifies CASSSSGFHEQYF.

CDR3 DNA sequence: TGTGCCAGCAGGCAGGACTATAGCAATCAGCCCCAGCATTTT. Residues: CASRQDYSNQPQHF. The V and J genes are TRBV2 and TRBJ1-5, with no clear D. Germline V lookup: CDR1 SNHLY, CDR2 FYNNEI. CDR3 length: 14 residues. Trimming took off 6 bases at V and 0 bases at J, with 9 bases between the two ends.